This T cell receptor beta chain was recovered during a study of CD8+ T cells in alopecia areata. The CDR3 is 13 amino acids. V was cut by 5 bases and J by 2 bases, with 7 bases left in between. The germline V gene has CDR1 SQVTM and CDR2 ANQGSEA. Once RNA had been extracted, it was reverse transcribed into cDNA to act as the sequencing template. The assay was immunoSEQ multiplex PCR, and TCRdb's table has in-frame clones only and misses some. The data contain 110,000 to 150,000 clones, 50% to 65% of them singletons. Treatment described: oral pan-JAK inhibitor, 5-10 mg twice daily. This clonotype originated in a human donor with alopecia areata. This chain links TRBV29-1 with TRBJ2-6, with D uncertain. The sample in question was CD8+ T cells sorted from blood, obtained at week 4, from a patient treated with tofacitinib. CDR3: CSVFIAGANVLTF. The DNA for the CDR3 is TGCAGCGTTTTCATCGCTGGGGCCAACGTCCTGACTTTC.